A selection of T cell receptor beta chains follows, all from one sample in a study of OX40 agonist ivuxolimab in advanced cancers. Clones were sequenced by immunoSEQ multiplex PCR, and TCRdb holds only the in-frame ones, with some missing. The sample shows 130,000 or so clones, about 93% of them seen only once. Here the sequenced sample was CD4+ or CD8+ T cells sorted from blood, taken in a trial of the OX40 agonist ivuxolimab. These receptors were taken from an adult with an advanced solid tumor such as melanoma, head and neck, liver or kidney cancer. The CDR3 runs from the conserved cysteine through the conserved F or W. A D gene is named only where the DNA matches it firmly. Not every row has a clone size; where given, it reads once, few, many or a size class.

d_call	clone_size	v_call	j_call	cdr3_aa	cdr3_nt
.	.	TRBV5-6	TRBJ1-2	CASSSVRVPGYTF	TGTGCCAGCAGTTCCGTAAGGGTTCCCGGCTACACCTTC
TRBD1	.	TRBV18	TRBJ1-1	CASSPNRDSFNTEAFF	TGTGCCAGCTCACCCAACCGGGACAGTTTTAACACTGAAGCTTTCTTT
.	.	TRBV5-8	TRBJ1-3	CASSSGPTSSGNTIYF	TGTGCCAGCAGCTCGGGCCCAACCAGCTCTGGAAACACCATATATTTT
.	.	TRBV15	TRBJ1-5	CATSRGGESRQPQHF	TGTGCCACCAGCAGAGGAGGGGAGAGTAGGCAGCCCCAGCATTTT
TRBD1	once	TRBV6-1	TRBJ1-1	CASSEQGGNTEAFF	TGTGCCAGCAGTGAACAGGGGGGGAACACTGAAGCTTTCTTT
.	.	TRBV28	TRBJ1-2	CAIAGHGVGLFIYGYTF	TGTGCCATCGCCGGACACGGGGTAGGCCTTTTCATCTATGGCTACACCTTC
TRBD1	.	TRBV18	TRBJ1-2	CASSPKDRAYGYTF	TGTGCCAGCTCCCCAAAGGACAGGGCCTATGGCTACACCTTC
.	.	TRBV6-6	TRBJ2-7	CASIPSGAGKYEQYF	TGTGCCAGCATCCCCTCCGGGGCAGGGAAGTACGAGCAGTACTTC
.	.	TRBV5-6	TRBJ1-4	CASSPGTLNEKLFF	TGTGCCAGCAGCCCAGGGACCCTTAATGAAAAACTGTTTTTT
.	.	TRBV4-1	TRBJ1-3	CASSQDVGRGGGNTIYF	TGCGCCAGCAGCCAAGATGTTGGACGGGGCGGTGGAAACACCATATATTTT
.	.	TRBV7-3	TRBJ2-7	CASSRQVFRAYEQYF	TGTGCCAGCAGCCGACAGGTCTTCCGTGCCTACGAGCAGTACTTC
TRBD1	.	TRBV5-6	TRBJ2-5	CASSLRRTGVLETQYF	TGTGCCAGCAGCTTGCGAAGGACAGGGGTATTAGAGACCCAGTACTTC
.	.	TRBV5-6	TRBJ1-6	CASSFAAWDSPLHF	TGTGCCAGCAGCTTTGCGGCGTGGGATTCACCCCTCCACTTT
.	.	TRBV29-1	TRBJ1-4	CSVAAGAEARKLFF	TGCAGCGTTGCTGCGGGGGCGGAGGCCCGAAAACTGTTTTTT
TRBD1	.	TRBV4-3	TRBJ2-7	CASSQGETGGSSYEQYF	TGCGCCAGCAGCCAAGGGGAGACAGGGGGGTCCTCCTACGAGCAGTACTTC
.	.	TRBV7-9	TRBJ1-1	CASSLVGSRAPNTEAFF	TGTGCCAGCAGCTTAGTTGGTTCCAGGGCACCGAACACTGAAGCTTTCTTT
TRBD1	.	TRBV9	TRBJ2-2	CASSPRDRGRSGELFF	TGTGCCAGCAGCCCCCGGGACAGGGGTCGGTCCGGGGAGCTGTTTTTT
.	.	TRBV9	TRBJ2-7	CASSVELGPYEQYF	TGTGCCAGCAGCGTTGAACTAGGGCCGTACGAGCAGTACTTC
.	few	TRBV19	TRBJ1-5	CASSPKQGRQPQHF	TGTGCCAGTAGTCCAAAACAGGGAAGGCAGCCCCAGCATTTT
TRBD1	.	TRBV28	TRBJ1-1	CASSLGRGYTEAFF	TGTGCCAGCAGTTTGGGCAGGGGGTACACTGAAGCTTTCTTT
TRBD2	.	TRBV5-6	TRBJ2-1	CASSPGLAGYNEQFF	TGTGCCAGCAGCCCGGGACTAGCGGGCTACAATGAGCAGTTCTTC
.	few	TRBV28	TRBJ2-3	CASSSPGSTDTQYF	TGTGCCAGCAGTAGCCCGGGGTCGACAGATACGCAGTATTTT
.	.	TRBV6-5	TRBJ2-1	CASSFPGTNEQFF	TGTGCCAGCAGTTTTCCCGGGACAAACGAGCAGTTCTTC
.	.	TRBV28	TRBJ2-7	CASRPTAVQREYF	TGTGCCAGCAGACCCACTGCGGTGCAAAGGGAGTACTTC
.	few	TRBV10-3	TRBJ1-2	CAISGQGYGYTF	TGTGCCATCAGTGGGCAGGGGTATGGCTACACCTTC
.	.	TRBV28	TRBJ1-4	CASSSGGAREKLFF	TGTGCCAGCAGTTCTGGGGGGGCACGGGAAAAACTGTTTTTT
TRBD1	.	TRBV5-4	TRBJ2-7	CASSPTGGYEQYF	TGTGCCAGCAGCCCGACAGGGGGCTACGAGCAGTACTTC
.	.	TRBV27	TRBJ2-5	CASLQNGAQETQYF	TGTGCCAGCCTCCAGAACGGGGCTCAAGAGACCCAGTACTTC
.	.	TRBV6-1	TRBJ2-2	CASSVVYANTGELFF	TGTGCCAGCAGTGTTGTCTATGCGAACACCGGGGAGCTGTTTTTT
TRBD2	.	TRBV4-2	TRBJ2-3	CASSQELWWGLAGVRVGADTQYF	TGTGCCAGCAGCCAAGAATTATGGTGGGGACTAGCGGGAGTGAGGGTTGGCGCAGATACGCAGTATTTT
.	.	TRBV30	TRBJ2-3	CAWSVTGSWDTQYF	TGTGCCTGGAGTGTAACCGGGAGTTGGGATACGCAGTATTTT